Listed below are T cell receptor beta chains from one sample, sequenced in a study of cytomegalovirus exposure and HLA in healthy donors. The method was immunoSEQ multiplex PCR; TCRdb's version includes in-frame clones alone and lacks a portion of them. The sample shows 97,000 or so clones, about 69% of them seen only once. The specimen sequenced was PBMCs. The receptor set was obtained from a human donor in good health. Each CDR3 is given with its conserved first and last residue. Each record gives: D gene, clone size, J gene, V gene, CDR3 protein, CDR3 DNA. D genes are given only for firm matches. Clone size is not always given. Where it is, it says once, few, many or a class for expanded clones.

.	.	TRBJ2-1	TRBV25-1	CASSGRQSYNEQFF	TGTGCCAGCAGTGGAAGACAGAGTTACAATGAGCAGTTCTTC
TRBD1	.	TRBJ2-3	TRBV5-1	CASSKDRGRVGDTQYF	TGCGCCAGCAGCAAGGACAGGGGACGGGTGGGAGATACGCAGTATTTT
TRBD2	.	TRBJ2-2	TRBV12-5	CASGLEGLADYTGELFF	TGTGCTAGTGGCCTTGAAGGACTAGCGGATTACACCGGGGAGCTGTTTTTT
.	.	TRBJ1-4	TRBV10-1	CASSETGRQKLFF	TGCGCCAGCAGTGAGACAGGAAGACAAAAACTGTTTTTT
TRBD2	few	TRBJ2-2	TRBV15	CATSRGLELAGALPGELFF	TGTGCCACCAGCAGAGGTCTTGAATTAGCGGGAGCCCTTCCCGGGGAGCTGTTTTTT
TRBD1	.	TRBJ2-1	TRBV4-1	CASSQDLRQGLNEQFF	TGCGCCAGCAGCCAAGATCTGAGACAGGGTCTCAATGAGCAGTTCTTC
TRBD2	.	TRBJ2-7	TRBV27	CASSLTTGGGLYEQYF	TGTGCCAGCAGTTTAACGACGGGGGGGGGTCTCTACGAGCAGTACTTC
TRBD2	.	TRBJ2-1	TRBV11-2	CASSLLAGEYNEQFF	TGTGCCAGCAGCTTACTAGCGGGGGAATACAATGAGCAGTTCTTC
.	.	TRBJ1-2	TRBV18	CASSTTEANYGYTF	TGTGCCAGCTCAACGACAGAGGCTAACTATGGCTACACCTTC
.	once	TRBJ1-4	TRBV27	CASSSRGLGVKLFF	TGTGCCAGCAGCTCTCGGGGACTCGGGGTAAAACTGTTTTTT
.	.	TRBJ1-1	TRBV6-1	CASFQARNTEAFF	TGTGCCAGCTTCCAAGCGAGAAACACTGAAGCTTTCTTT
TRBD1	.	TRBJ2-3	TRBV7-3	CASSLRGTEYRTDTQYF	TGTGCCAGCAGCTTAAGAGGGACAGAGTACCGCACAGATACGCAGTATTTT
TRBD1	.	TRBJ1-2	TRBV6-5	CASRRPGQGRDGYTF	TGTGCCAGCAGAAGACCGGGACAGGGAAGGGATGGCTACACCTTC
.	few	TRBJ2-7	TRBV14	CASSQDRLAYEQYF	TGTGCCAGCAGCCAAGATCGCCTAGCCTACGAGCAGTACTTC
TRBD2	.	TRBJ2-1	TRBV5-1	CASSSGLAGGSLNEQFF	TGCGCCAGCAGCTCGGGACTAGCGGGAGGGTCTTTAAATGAGCAGTTCTTC
.	.	TRBJ1-4	TRBV28	CASSQTANEKLFF	TGTGCCAGCAGTCAGACAGCAAATGAAAAACTGTTTTTT
.	.	TRBJ2-7	TRBV5-6	CASSLAFRKGGAYEQYF	TGTGCCAGCAGCTTGGCCTTTAGAAAAGGAGGAGCCTACGAGCAGTACTTC
.	few	TRBJ1-1	TRBV30	CAWTLGGSPEAFF	TGTGCCTGGACACTGGGGGGGAGCCCTGAAGCTTTCTTT
TRBD2	.	TRBJ2-7	TRBV27	CASSLNSGNDEQYF	TGTGCCAGCAGTTTAAATAGCGGGAACGACGAGCAGTACTTC
.	few	TRBJ2-5	TRBV7-2	CASSRYGSQETQYF	TGTGCCAGCAGCCGGTACGGGAGTCAAGAGACCCAGTACTTC
.	.	TRBJ2-7	TRBV28	CASSPLGLDGYEQYF	TGTGCCAGCAGTCCCCTCGGACTGGATGGGTACGAGCAGTACTTC
TRBD1	few	TRBJ1-6	TRBV27	CASSFRDRNSPLHF	TGTGCCAGCAGTTTCCGGGACAGAAATTCACCCCTCCACTTT
TRBD1	.	TRBJ2-2	TRBV9	CASSPGQDRFTGELFF	TGTGCCAGCAGCCCAGGACAGGACCGTTTCACCGGGGAGCTGTTTTTT
.	.	TRBJ2-5	TRBV4-1	CASSQGQTARSETQYF	TGCGCCAGCAGCCAAGGCCAGACTGCGCGCTCGGAGACCCAGTACTTC
TRBD1	.	TRBJ1-1	TRBV7-8	CASSLGQGASEAFF	TGTGCCAGCAGCTTGGGACAGGGGGCTTCTGAAGCTTTCTTT
TRBD2	.	TRBJ2-1	TRBV5-6	CASSLRGTNNEQFF	TGTGCCAGCAGCTTGCGCGGGACTAACAATGAGCAGTTCTTC
.	.	TRBJ2-5	TRBV15	CATSRDQGETQYF	TGTGCCACCAGCAGAGATCAGGGAGAGACCCAGTACTTC
.	.	TRBJ2-7	TRBV4-1	CASSQEDTSSYEQYF	TGCGCCAGCAGCCAAGAGGACACCAGCTCCTACGAGCAGTACTTC
.	.	TRBJ2-5	TRBV18	CASSPGRIGTQYF	TGTGCCAGCTCACCGGGGCGGATCGGGACCCAGTACTTC
TRBD1	few	TRBJ2-7	TRBV6-6	CASRLQGASYEQYF	TGTGCCAGCAGGCTACAGGGGGCGTCGTACGAGCAGTACTTC
TRBD1	.	TRBJ2-7	TRBV27	CASSLNKGARYEQYF	TGTGCCAGCAGTTTAAACAAGGGGGCGCGGTACGAGCAGTACTTC
TRBD2	.	TRBJ2-1	TRBV7-6	CASSSGLAGEQFF	TGTGCCAGCAGCTCAGGACTAGCGGGTGAGCAGTTCTTC
.	few	TRBJ2-6	TRBV28	CASSLGLSGANVLTF	TGTGCCAGCAGTTTGGGCCTCTCTGGGGCCAACGTCCTGACTTTC
.	.	TRBJ2-2	TRBV6-1	CASSETRGEGTGELFF	TGTGCCAGCAGTGAAACGAGGGGGGAGGGCACCGGGGAGCTGTTTTTT
TRBD2	.	TRBJ2-1	TRBV9	CASSVAPGTSAVLYNEQFF	TGTGCCAGCAGCGTAGCGCCAGGGACTAGCGCGGTCCTTTACAATGAGCAGTTCTTC
.	.	TRBJ2-1	TRBV5-4	CASSLRRQNEQFF	TGTGCCAGCAGCTTGCGCAGGCAAAATGAGCAGTTCTTC
TRBD1	.	TRBJ1-1	TRBV18	CASSPGGYEDRLGAFF	TGTGCCAGCTCGCCAGGGGGGTATGAGGACCGTTTAGGAGCTTTCTTT
TRBD1	.	TRBJ1-5	TRBV6-5	CASSGTGDQPQHF	TGTGCCAGCTCGGGGACAGGGGATCAGCCCCAGCATTTT
TRBD2	.	TRBJ2-7	TRBV4-2	CASSQEWGGELAVSYEQYF	TGTGCCAGCAGCCAAGAATGGGGGGGCGAACTAGCGGTTTCCTACGAGCAGTACTTC
TRBD1	.	TRBJ2-5	TRBV7-6	CASSARQGETQYF	TGTGCCAGCAGCGCCCGACAGGGGGAGACCCAGTACTTC
TRBD1	.	TRBJ1-1	TRBV6-6	CASSGTRDSREAFF	TGTGCCAGCAGCGGAACCAGGGACAGCCGTGAAGCTTTCTTT
.	.	TRBJ2-1	TRBV10-3	CAISASLAGDEQFF	TGTGCCATCAGTGCCTCACTAGCTGGCGATGAGCAGTTCTTC
.	.	TRBJ2-7	TRBV7-9	CASSLGEFEYEQYF	TGTGCCAGCAGCTTAGGGGAGTTTGAATACGAGCAGTACTTC
TRBD1	few	TRBJ2-7	TRBV19	CASSPRQGAYEQYF	TGTGCCAGTAGTCCACGACAGGGGGCCTACGAGCAGTACTTC
TRBD1	few	TRBJ2-7	TRBV5-6	CASSPAGTGDAEQYF	TGTGCCAGCAGCCCGGCCGGGACAGGGGACGCCGAGCAGTACTTC
TRBD2	.	TRBJ2-4	TRBV4-1	CASSHLAGVVKNIQYF	TGCGCCAGCAGCCACTTAGCGGGAGTGGTCAAAAACATTCAGTACTTC
TRBD2	.	TRBJ2-4	TRBV15	CATSRDGRGEGNIQYF	TGTGCCACCAGCAGAGATGGGAGGGGCGAGGGAAACATTCAGTACTTC
TRBD2	.	TRBJ2-7	TRBV4-1	CASSRDPGLAGYEQYF	TGCGCCAGCAGCCGAGACCCCGGACTAGCGGGCTACGAGCAGTACTTC
TRBD2	.	TRBJ2-5	TRBV2	CASSDGGTSGETQYF	TGTGCCAGCAGCGACGGGGGGACTAGCGGAGAGACCCAGTACTTC
TRBD2	.	TRBJ2-1	TRBV5-1	CASSLVSGTSANEQFF	TGCGCCAGCAGCTTGGTGAGCGGGACTAGCGCCAATGAGCAGTTCTTC
.	.	TRBJ1-2	TRBV25-1	CASSDPTGFHGYTF	TGTGCCAGCAGTGACCCGACAGGTTTTCATGGCTACACCTTC
TRBD1	.	TRBJ1-5	TRBV27	CASSYRQGNQPQHF	TGTGCCAGCAGTTACCGACAGGGGAATCAGCCCCAGCATTTT
.	.	TRBJ1-1	TRBV30	CAWSGGGSTEAFF	TGTGCCTGGAGTGGGGGGGGGTCCACTGAAGCTTTCTTT
.	.	TRBJ2-3	TRBV14	CASSPPQGLSDTQYF	TGTGCCAGCAGCCCGCCCCAGGGGTTGTCAGATACGCAGTATTTT
.	.	TRBJ2-7	TRBV4-1	CASSQGPQGYEQYF	TGCGCCAGCAGCCAAGGCCCACAGGGCTACGAGCAGTACTTC
TRBD1	once	TRBJ1-1	TRBV15	CATSRYPGQGDTEAFF	TGTGCCACCAGCAGATACCCGGGCCAGGGGGACACTGAAGCTTTCTTT
TRBD1	.	TRBJ2-3	TRBV19	CASSTPQGAGDTQYF	TGTGCCAGTAGTACCCCGCAGGGGGCGGGAGATACGCAGTATTTT
.	.	TRBJ2-1	TRBV6-1	CASRELGGQDEQFF	TGTGCCAGCAGGGAGCTGGGGGGGCAGGATGAGCAGTTCTTC
TRBD2	once	TRBJ2-1	TRBV6-5	CASSSGRLYNEQFF	TGTGCCAGCAGTAGCGGGAGATTGTACAATGAGCAGTTCTTC